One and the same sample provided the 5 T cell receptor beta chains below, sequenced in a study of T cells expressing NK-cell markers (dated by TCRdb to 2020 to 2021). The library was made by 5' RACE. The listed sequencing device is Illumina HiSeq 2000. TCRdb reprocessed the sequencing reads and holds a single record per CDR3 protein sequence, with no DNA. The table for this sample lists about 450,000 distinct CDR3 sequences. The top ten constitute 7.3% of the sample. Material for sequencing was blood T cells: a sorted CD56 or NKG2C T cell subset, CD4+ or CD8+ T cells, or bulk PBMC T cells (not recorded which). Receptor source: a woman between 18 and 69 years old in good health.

CDR3 amino acids: CASSSMGAQDTEAFF. The chain uses TRBV6-5 and TRBJ1-1; absent DNA, TCRdb's TRBD1 call cannot be checked. The CDR3 is made up of 15 amino acids. Looked up from germline, CDR1 is MNHEY and CDR2 is SVGAGI.

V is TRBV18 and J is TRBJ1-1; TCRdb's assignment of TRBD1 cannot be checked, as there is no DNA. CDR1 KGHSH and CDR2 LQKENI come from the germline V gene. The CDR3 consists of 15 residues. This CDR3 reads CASSLRGQGSTEAFF.

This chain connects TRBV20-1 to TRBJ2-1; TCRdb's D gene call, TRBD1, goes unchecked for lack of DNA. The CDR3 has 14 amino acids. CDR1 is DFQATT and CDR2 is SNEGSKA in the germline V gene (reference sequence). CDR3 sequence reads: CSARGRGQYNEQFF.

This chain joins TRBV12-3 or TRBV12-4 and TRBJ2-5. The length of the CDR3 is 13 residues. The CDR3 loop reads CASSSTAQETQYF.

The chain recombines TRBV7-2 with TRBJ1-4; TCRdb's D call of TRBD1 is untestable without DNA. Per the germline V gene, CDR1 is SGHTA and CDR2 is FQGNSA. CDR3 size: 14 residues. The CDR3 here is CASSQDGGNEKLFF.